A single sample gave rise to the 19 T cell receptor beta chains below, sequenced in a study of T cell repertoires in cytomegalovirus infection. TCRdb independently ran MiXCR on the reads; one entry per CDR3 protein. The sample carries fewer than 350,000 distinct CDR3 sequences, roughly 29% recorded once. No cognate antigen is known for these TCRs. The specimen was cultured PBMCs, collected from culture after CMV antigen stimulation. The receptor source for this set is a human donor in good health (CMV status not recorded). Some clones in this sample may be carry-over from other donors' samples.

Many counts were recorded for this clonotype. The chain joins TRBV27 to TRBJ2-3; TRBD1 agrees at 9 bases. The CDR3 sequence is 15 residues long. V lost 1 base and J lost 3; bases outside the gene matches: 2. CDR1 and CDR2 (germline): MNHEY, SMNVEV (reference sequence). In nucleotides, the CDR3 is TGTGCCAGCAGTTTATGGGGACAGGGAACAGATACGCAGTATTTT. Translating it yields CASSLWGQGTDTQYF.

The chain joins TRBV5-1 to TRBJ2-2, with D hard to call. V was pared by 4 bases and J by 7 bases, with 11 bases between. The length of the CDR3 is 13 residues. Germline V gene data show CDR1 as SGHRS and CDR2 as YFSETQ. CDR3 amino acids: CASSTSQLGELFF. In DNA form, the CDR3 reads TGCGCCAGCAGCACGTCCCAGCTCGGGGAGCTGTTTTTT.

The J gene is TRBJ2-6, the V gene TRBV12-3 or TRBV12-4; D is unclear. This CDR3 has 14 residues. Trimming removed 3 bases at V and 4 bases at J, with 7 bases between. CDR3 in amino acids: CASSLSMGANVLTF. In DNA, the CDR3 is TGTGCCAGCAGTTTGTCGATGGGGGCCAACGTCCTGACTTTC.

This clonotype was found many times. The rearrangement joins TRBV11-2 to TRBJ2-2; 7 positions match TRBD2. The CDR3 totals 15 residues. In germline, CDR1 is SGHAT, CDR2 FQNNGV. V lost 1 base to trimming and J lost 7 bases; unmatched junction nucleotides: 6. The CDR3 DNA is TGTGCCAGCAGCTTAGTGCGGGAGTCGGTCGGGGAGCTGTTTTTT. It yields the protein CASSLVRESVGELFF.

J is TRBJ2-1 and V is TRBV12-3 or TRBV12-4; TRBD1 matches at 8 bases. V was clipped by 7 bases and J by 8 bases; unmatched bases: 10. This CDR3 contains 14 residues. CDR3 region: CASTPGQGMDEQFF. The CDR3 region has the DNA TGTGCCAGCACCCCCGGACAGGGAATGGATGAGCAGTTCTTC.

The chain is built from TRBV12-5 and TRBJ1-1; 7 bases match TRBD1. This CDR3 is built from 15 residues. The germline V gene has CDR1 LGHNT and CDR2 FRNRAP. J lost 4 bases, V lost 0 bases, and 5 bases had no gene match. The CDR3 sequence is CASGLVPSGGTEAFF. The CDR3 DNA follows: TGTGCTAGTGGTTTGGTACCCTCAGGGGGCACTGAAGCTTTCTTT.

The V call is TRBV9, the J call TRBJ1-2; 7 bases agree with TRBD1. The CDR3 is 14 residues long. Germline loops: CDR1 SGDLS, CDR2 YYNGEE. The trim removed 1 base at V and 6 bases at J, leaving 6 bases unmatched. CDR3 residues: CASSVYDRVDGYTF. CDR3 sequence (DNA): TGTGCCAGCAGCGTATACGACAGGGTGGATGGCTACACCTTC.

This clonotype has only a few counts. The CDR3 coding sequence is TGTGCCACCGCTCAGGGACGGGGAGAAAAACTGTTTTTT. Its translation: CATAQGRGEKLFF. The chain links TRBV12-3 or TRBV12-4 to TRBJ1-4, with a possible D match to TRBD1 (5 bases). V lost 10 bases and J lost 8, with 17 bases in between. The CDR3 consists of 13 residues.

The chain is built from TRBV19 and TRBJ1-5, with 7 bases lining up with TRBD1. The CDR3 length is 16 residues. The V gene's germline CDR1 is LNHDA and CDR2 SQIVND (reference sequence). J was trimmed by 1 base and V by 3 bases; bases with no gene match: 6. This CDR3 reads CASSMTGRVSNQPQHF. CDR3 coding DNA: TGTGCCAGTAGTATGACAGGGCGCGTGAGCAATCAGCCCCAGCATTTT. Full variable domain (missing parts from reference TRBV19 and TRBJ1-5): DGGITQSPKYLFRKEGQNVTLSCEQNLNHDAMYWYRQDPGQGLRLIYYSQIVNDFQKGDIAEGYSVSREKKESFPLTVTSAQKNPTAFYLCASSMTGRVSNQPQHFGDGTRLSIL.

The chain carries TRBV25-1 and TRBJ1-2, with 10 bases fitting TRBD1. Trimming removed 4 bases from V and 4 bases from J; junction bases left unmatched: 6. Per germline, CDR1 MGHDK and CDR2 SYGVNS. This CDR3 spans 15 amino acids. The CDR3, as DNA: TGTGCCAGCAGTGGACAGGGGGCGTCCGTCTATGGCTACACCTTC. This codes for CASSGQGASVYGYTF.

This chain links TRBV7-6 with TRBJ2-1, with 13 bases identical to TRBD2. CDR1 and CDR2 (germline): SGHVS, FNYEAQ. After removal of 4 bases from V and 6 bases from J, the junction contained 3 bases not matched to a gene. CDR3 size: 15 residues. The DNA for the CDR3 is TGTGCCAGCAGCTCGGGACTAGCGGGACTCAATGAGCAGTTCTTC. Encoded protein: CASSSGLAGLNEQFF. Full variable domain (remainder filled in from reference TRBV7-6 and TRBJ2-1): GAGVSQSPRYKVTKRGQDVALRCDPISGHVSLYWYRQALGQGPEFLTYFNYEAQQDKSGLPNDRFSAERPEGSISTLTIQRTEQRDSAMYRCASSSGLAGLNEQFFGPGTRLTVL.

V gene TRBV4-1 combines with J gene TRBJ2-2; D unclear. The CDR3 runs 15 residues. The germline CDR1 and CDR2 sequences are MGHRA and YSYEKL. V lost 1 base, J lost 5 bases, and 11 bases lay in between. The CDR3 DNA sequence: TGCGCCAGCAGCCAAGCGGTGGGTAGGACCGGGGAGCTGTTTTTT. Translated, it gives CASSQAVGRTGELFF.

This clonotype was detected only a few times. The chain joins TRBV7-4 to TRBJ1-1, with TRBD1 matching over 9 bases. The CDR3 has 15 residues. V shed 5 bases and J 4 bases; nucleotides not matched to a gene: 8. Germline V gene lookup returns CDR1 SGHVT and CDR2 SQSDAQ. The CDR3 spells CASSPDRGSGTEAFF. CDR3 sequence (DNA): TGTGCCAGCAGCCCAGACAGGGGGAGTGGCACTGAAGCTTTCTTT.

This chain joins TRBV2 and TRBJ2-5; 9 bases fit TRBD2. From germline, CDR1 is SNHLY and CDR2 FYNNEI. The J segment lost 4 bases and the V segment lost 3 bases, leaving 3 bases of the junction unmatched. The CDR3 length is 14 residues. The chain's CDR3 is CASSDGGRGETQYF. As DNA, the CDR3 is TGTGCCAGCAGTGACGGCGGGAGGGGAGAGACCCAGTACTTC.

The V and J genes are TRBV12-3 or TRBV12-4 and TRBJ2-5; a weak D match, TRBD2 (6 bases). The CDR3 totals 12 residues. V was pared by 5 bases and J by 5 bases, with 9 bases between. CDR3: CASSAGLETQYF. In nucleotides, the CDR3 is TGTGCCAGCAGTGCGGGGCTTGAGACCCAGTACTTC.

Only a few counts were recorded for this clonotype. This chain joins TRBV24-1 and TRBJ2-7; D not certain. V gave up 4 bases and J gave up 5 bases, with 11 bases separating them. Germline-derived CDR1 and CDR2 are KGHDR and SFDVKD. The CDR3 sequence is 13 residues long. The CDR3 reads CATSDPRFDEQYF. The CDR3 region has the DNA TGTGCCACCAGTGACCCTCGGTTCGACGAGCAGTACTTC.

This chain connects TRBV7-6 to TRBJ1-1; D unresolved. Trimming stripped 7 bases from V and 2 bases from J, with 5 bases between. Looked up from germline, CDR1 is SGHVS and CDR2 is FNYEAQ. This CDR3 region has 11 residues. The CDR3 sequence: CASKRNTEAFF. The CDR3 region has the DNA TGTGCCAGCAAACGTAACACTGAAGCTTTCTTT.

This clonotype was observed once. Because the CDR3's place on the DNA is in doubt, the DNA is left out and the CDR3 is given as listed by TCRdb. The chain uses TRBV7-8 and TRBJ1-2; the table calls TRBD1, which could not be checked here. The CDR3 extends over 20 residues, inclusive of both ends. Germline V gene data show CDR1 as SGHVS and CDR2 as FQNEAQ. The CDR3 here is CASSYWTRGRTTPSGQDYTF.

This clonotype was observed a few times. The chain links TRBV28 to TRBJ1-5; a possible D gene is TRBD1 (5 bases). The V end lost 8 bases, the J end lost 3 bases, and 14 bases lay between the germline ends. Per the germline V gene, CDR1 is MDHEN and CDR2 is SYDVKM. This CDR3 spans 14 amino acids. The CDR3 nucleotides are TGTGCCAGCCTTGTCGGGGGTACCAATCAGCCCCAGCATTTT. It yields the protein CASLVGGTNQPQHF.